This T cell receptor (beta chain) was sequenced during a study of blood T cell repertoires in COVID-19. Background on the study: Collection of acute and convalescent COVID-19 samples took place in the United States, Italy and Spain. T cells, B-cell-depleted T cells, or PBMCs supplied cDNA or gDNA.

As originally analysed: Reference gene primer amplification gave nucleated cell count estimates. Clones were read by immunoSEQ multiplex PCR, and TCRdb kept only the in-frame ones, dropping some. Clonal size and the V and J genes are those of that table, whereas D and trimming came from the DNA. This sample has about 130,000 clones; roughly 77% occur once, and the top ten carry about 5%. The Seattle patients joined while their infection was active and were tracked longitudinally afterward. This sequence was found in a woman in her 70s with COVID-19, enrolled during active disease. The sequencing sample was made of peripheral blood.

The CDR3 DNA follows: TGTGCCAGCAGTCTCGACAGGGGGTCCGCCTACGAGCAGTACTTC. The encoded protein is CASSLDRGSAYEQYF. This chain joins TRBV2 and TRBJ2-7; 9 positions agree with TRBD1. The germline CDR1 and CDR2 sequences are SNHLY and FYNNEI. The V and J ends lost 5 bases and 2 bases, in that order; junction bases with no gene match: 7. CDR3 size: 15 residues.